This TCR beta chain appears in the sequencing data of a study of T cells in localized non-small cell lung cancer. The V gene's germline CDR1 is SQVTM and CDR2 ANQGSEA. Trimming cost V 6 bases and J 0 bases, with 10 bases left between them. The CDR3 runs 13 residues. Only in-frame clones appear in the TCRdb table, and some are missing; sequencing was by immunoSEQ multiplex PCR. This sample has about 46,000 clones; about 76% occur once, and the top ten carry 17%. This clonotype was obtained from a man aged 35-75 years with stage III lung adenocarcinoma. V is TRBV29-1 and J is TRBJ2-3; possible D gene TRBD1, 5 bases. Source: peripheral blood mononuclear cells, taken before any cancer treatment. The CDR3 spells CSVQTDSTDTQYF. For the CDR3, the DNA is TGCAGCGTCCAGACAGACAGCACAGATACGCAGTATTTT.